The rows below give T cell receptor beta chains drawn from one sample of a study of tumor-infiltrating lymphocytes in primary liver carcinoma. TCRdb recomputed calls from the multiplex PCR reads with MiXCR, one row per CDR3 protein. The data show about 110,000 distinct CDR3 sequences, with 65% seen just once and 7% to 10% held by the top ten. Sequencing was done on a sample of liver tumor tissue from sampling region 1. These receptors were collected from a woman in her fifties or sixties with primary liver carcinoma and hepatitis B virus infection. CDR3s include the opening cysteine and the closing phenylalanine or tryptophan. The order of the fields is V gene, clone size, J gene, D gene, CDR3 DNA, CDR3 protein. A D gene is named only where the DNA matches it firmly. Clone size is not always given. Where it is, it says once, few, many or a class for expanded clones.

v_call: TRBV11-2
clone_size: .
j_call: TRBJ2-5
d_call: .
cdr3_nt: TGTGCTAGCAGCTCTACGGGAAGGGAGACCCGGTACTTC
cdr3_aa: CASSSTGRETRYF

v_call: TRBV5-1
clone_size: .
j_call: TRBJ2-1
d_call: .
cdr3_nt: TGCGCCAGCACCACCCTGGCTAGCCGATACAATGAGCAGTTCTTC
cdr3_aa: CASTTLASRYNEQFF

v_call: TRBV11-3
clone_size: many
j_call: TRBJ2-5
d_call: TRBD2
cdr3_nt: TGTGCCAGCAGCCCCGGGGTAGCGGGATTGGAGACCCAGTACTTC
cdr3_aa: CASSPGVAGLETQYF

v_call: TRBV28
clone_size: few
j_call: TRBJ2-1
d_call: TRBD1
cdr3_nt: TGTGCCAGCAGACTCGGGACAGGCAAGCAGTTCTTC
cdr3_aa: CASRLGTGKQFF

v_call: TRBV6-5
clone_size: .
j_call: TRBJ1-2
d_call: .
cdr3_nt: TGTGCCAGCAGTTACTCGGGGAGGGCGGGCTATGGCTACACCTTC
cdr3_aa: CASSYSGRAGYGYTF

v_call: TRBV6-5
clone_size: .
j_call: TRBJ2-7
d_call: .
cdr3_nt: TGTACCAGCAGTTACATCGAGGGGCCCTACGAGCAGTACTTC
cdr3_aa: CTSSYIEGPYEQYF

v_call: TRBV11-2
clone_size: few
j_call: TRBJ2-2
d_call: .
cdr3_nt: TGTGCCAGCAGCACAACAGTGGGCATCGGGGTGCTGTTTTTT
cdr3_aa: CASSTTVGIGVLFF

v_call: TRBV6-1
clone_size: many
j_call: TRBJ2-2
d_call: .
cdr3_nt: TGTGCCAGCAGTGGACAAGAGGGGTTGGGGGAGCTGTTTTTT
cdr3_aa: CASSGQEGLGELFF

v_call: TRBV5-1
clone_size: .
j_call: TRBJ2-1
d_call: TRBD2
cdr3_nt: TGCGCCAGCAGCTTGGAGGGCGGGAGGGCCCCGTTCTTC
cdr3_aa: CASSLEGGRAPFF

v_call: TRBV10-2
clone_size: once
j_call: TRBJ1-2
d_call: .
cdr3_nt: TGCGCCAGCAGTGAGTCGTGTGGTTGGTATGGCTACACCTTC
cdr3_aa: CASSESCGWYGYTF

v_call: TRBV11-3
clone_size: medium-sized
j_call: TRBJ2-5
d_call: TRBD1
cdr3_nt: TGTGCCAGCAGCTTAGTTCCAGGGGGAGTGGGAGAGACCCAGTACTTC
cdr3_aa: CASSLVPGGVGETQYF

v_call: TRBV29-1
clone_size: .
j_call: TRBJ1-4
d_call: .
cdr3_nt: TGTAGCGTTGAGGGTCAGCAGGGGGAAAAACTGTTTTTT
cdr3_aa: CSVEGQQGEKLFF

v_call: TRBV29-1
clone_size: once
j_call: TRBJ2-5
d_call: TRBD2
cdr3_nt: TGCAGGGTTGAAGGACTAGATGCCCAGTACTTC
cdr3_aa: CRVEGLDAQYF

v_call: TRBV6-5
clone_size: once
j_call: TRBJ1-2
d_call: TRBD1
cdr3_nt: TGTGCCAGCAGAGGGTCCAAGGGGGCGGGTACCTTC
cdr3_aa: CASRGSKGAGTF

v_call: TRBV5-4
clone_size: few
j_call: TRBJ2-1
d_call: TRBD2
cdr3_nt: TGTGCCAGCAGCTTAGGGACTAGCGGGAGTTCCTACAATGAGCAGTTCTTC
cdr3_aa: CASSLGTSGSSYNEQFF

v_call: TRBV11-2
clone_size: .
j_call: TRBJ2-1
d_call: .
cdr3_nt: TGTGCCAGCAGCGGGAGACTAGGGGGAGGGCCGGGGGATGACCAGTTCTTC
cdr3_aa: CASSGRLGGGPGDDQFF

v_call: TRBV19
clone_size: .
j_call: TRBJ2-3
d_call: .
cdr3_nt: TGTGCCAGTATCATCCTTCCGGGGTGCACAGATACGCAGTATTTT
cdr3_aa: CASIILPGCTDTQYF

v_call: TRBV5-1
clone_size: .
j_call: TRBJ1-2
d_call: .
cdr3_nt: TGCGCCAGCAGCCCGGGCGGGCCAGACGGCTATGGCTACACCTTC
cdr3_aa: CASSPGGPDGYGYTF

v_call: TRBV24-1
clone_size: once
j_call: TRBJ2-3
d_call: TRBD2
cdr3_nt: TGTGCCACCAGAGCCTTGGATAGCGGGAGTAACACAGATACGCAGTATTTT
cdr3_aa: CATRALDSGSNTDTQYF

v_call: TRBV28
clone_size: .
j_call: TRBJ2-7
d_call: TRBD1
cdr3_nt: TGTGCCAGCAGTCAAGGGGGACAGGGGGCCTACGAGCAGTACTTC
cdr3_aa: CASSQGGQGAYEQYF

v_call: TRBV24-1
clone_size: .
j_call: TRBJ2-2
d_call: .
cdr3_nt: TGTGCCACCAATGATACCTACACCGGGGAGCTGTTTTTT
cdr3_aa: CATNDTYTGELFF

v_call: TRBV28
clone_size: once
j_call: TRBJ2-7
d_call: .
cdr3_nt: TGTGCCAGCAGTCTTGTAGGGGTCTACGAGCAGTACTTC
cdr3_aa: CASSLVGVYEQYF

v_call: TRBV5-4
clone_size: many
j_call: TRBJ2-6
d_call: TRBD1
cdr3_nt: TGTGCCAGCAGAATGGACAGGGCTGGGGCCAACGTCCTGACTTTC
cdr3_aa: CASRMDRAGANVLTF

v_call: TRBV19
clone_size: .
j_call: TRBJ2-2
d_call: TRBD2
cdr3_nt: TGTACCAATAGGAGGGCTAGCGGGGTGAACACCGGGGAGCTGTTTTTT
cdr3_aa: CTNRRASGVNTGELFF

v_call: TRBV6-5
clone_size: .
j_call: TRBJ1-5
d_call: .
cdr3_nt: TGTGCCAGCAGTTACGTGGGGCTGGGTCAGCCCCAACATTTT
cdr3_aa: CASSYVGLGQPQHF

v_call: TRBV5-6
clone_size: .
j_call: TRBJ2-5
d_call: .
cdr3_nt: TGTGCCAGCAACTTGTTGGGCGGAGGACAAGAGACCCAGTACTTC
cdr3_aa: CASNLLGGGQETQYF

v_call: TRBV28
clone_size: .
j_call: TRBJ2-1
d_call: .
cdr3_nt: TGTGCCAGCACAACTCAGCACCACAATGAGCAGTTCTTT
cdr3_aa: CASTTQHHNEQFF

v_call: TRBV6-6
clone_size: many
j_call: TRBJ2-1
d_call: .
cdr3_nt: TGTGCCAGCAGTTACGGTCAGGTCACTGAGCAGTTCTTC
cdr3_aa: CASSYGQVTEQFF

v_call: TRBV28
clone_size: few
j_call: TRBJ1-2
d_call: .
cdr3_nt: TGTGCCAGCAGTGGAACAGGGACTAACTATGGCTACACCTTC
cdr3_aa: CASSGTGTNYGYTF

v_call: TRBV11-2
clone_size: large
j_call: TRBJ2-1
d_call: TRBD2
cdr3_nt: TGTGCCAGCAGCTTAGCGGGAGGGCCGCTTGAGCAGTTCTTC
cdr3_aa: CASSLAGGPLEQFF

v_call: TRBV11-2
clone_size: .
j_call: TRBJ2-1
d_call: .
cdr3_nt: TGTGCCAGCAGCTTTGAGAGCGGAGATTACAATGAGCAGTTCTTC
cdr3_aa: CASSFESGDYNEQFF

v_call: TRBV5-6
clone_size: many
j_call: TRBJ2-7
d_call: TRBD1
cdr3_nt: TGTGCCAGCAGCCTTCTTAGGGACAGGGGCTACGAGCAGTACTTC
cdr3_aa: CASSLLRDRGYEQYF

v_call: TRBV11-2
clone_size: .
j_call: TRBJ2-3
d_call: .
cdr3_nt: TGTACCAGCAGCTACAGCCTTGTCACAGATACGCAGTATTTT
cdr3_aa: CTSSYSLVTDTQYF

v_call: TRBV12-3/TRBV12-4
clone_size: .
j_call: TRBJ2-3
d_call: .
cdr3_nt: TGTGCCATCAGTTTCTTTCTCGCGGGCGGCCAGGAGGGCGATACACAGTATTTT
cdr3_aa: CAISFFLAGGQEGDTQYF

v_call: TRBV29-1
clone_size: many
j_call: TRBJ2-2
d_call: TRBD2
cdr3_nt: TGCAGCGCCTGGGGCGGGAGAAACACCGGGGAGCTGTTTTTT
cdr3_aa: CSAWGGRNTGELFF

v_call: TRBV6-5
clone_size: .
j_call: TRBJ2-5
d_call: TRBD2
cdr3_nt: TGTACCAGCAGTTACGAAGGACTAGCGGGATCAACCCAATACTTC
cdr3_aa: CTSSYEGLAGSTQYF

v_call: TRBV10-3
clone_size: few
j_call: TRBJ2-2
d_call: .
cdr3_nt: TGTGCCATCAGTGATCCGTCCGACAGGACGAACACCGGGGAGCTGTTTTTT
cdr3_aa: CAISDPSDRTNTGELFF

v_call: TRBV5-4
clone_size: many
j_call: TRBJ1-1
d_call: .
cdr3_nt: TGTGCCAGCAGCTTGGCCAGTGGAACTGAAGCTTTCTTT
cdr3_aa: CASSLASGTEAFF

v_call: TRBV28
clone_size: many
j_call: TRBJ2-7
d_call: TRBD2
cdr3_nt: TGTGCCAGCACTCCCGGGGGGGTCCCTCTCTACGAGCAGTACTTC
cdr3_aa: CASTPGGVPLYEQYF

v_call: TRBV5-1
clone_size: .
j_call: TRBJ2-2
d_call: .
cdr3_nt: TGCGCCAGCAGGACGACCGTCGACACCGGGGAGCTGTTTTTT
cdr3_aa: CASRTTVDTGELFF

v_call: TRBV11-1
clone_size: .
j_call: TRBJ2-5
d_call: .
cdr3_nt: TGTGCCAGCATCGGGACAATTTTCGCCCAAGAGACCCAGTACTTC
cdr3_aa: CASIGTIFAQETQYF

v_call: TRBV6-2/TRBV6-3
clone_size: .
j_call: TRBJ2-7
d_call: .
cdr3_nt: TGTGCCAGCAGTACAAGGTTCGAGCAGTACTTC
cdr3_aa: CASSTRFEQYF

v_call: TRBV11-2
clone_size: .
j_call: TRBJ2-7
d_call: TRBD2
cdr3_nt: TGTGCCAGCGGCTTAAGCGGGCGGGAGCGCGAGGAGTACTTC
cdr3_aa: CASGLSGREREEYF

v_call: TRBV12-3/TRBV12-4
clone_size: many
j_call: TRBJ2-7
d_call: TRBD1
cdr3_nt: TGTGCCAGCAGTTTAGCGGGACAGGGGGCGTCCGAGCAGTACTTC
cdr3_aa: CASSLAGQGASEQYF

v_call: TRBV2
clone_size: few
j_call: TRBJ2-1
d_call: .
cdr3_nt: TGTGCCAGCGTCCACCGGACCCGTAACGATGAGCAGTTCTTC
cdr3_aa: CASVHRTRNDEQFF

v_call: TRBV28
clone_size: .
j_call: TRBJ1-6
d_call: TRBD1
cdr3_nt: TGTGTCAGCAGGGGGGACAGTTCACCCCTCCACTTT
cdr3_aa: CVSRGDSSPLHF

v_call: TRBV28
clone_size: once
j_call: TRBJ2-1
d_call: .
cdr3_nt: TGTGCCAGCAGTTTAGCGGGAACTGGTAATGAGCAGTTCTTC
cdr3_aa: CASSLAGTGNEQFF

v_call: TRBV11-2
clone_size: .
j_call: TRBJ1-2
d_call: TRBD1
cdr3_nt: TGTGCCAGTAGCTTAGTGACAGGGGTAATTTATGGCTACACTTTC
cdr3_aa: CASSLVTGVIYGYTF

v_call: TRBV11-2
clone_size: .
j_call: TRBJ2-7
d_call: TRBD2
cdr3_nt: TGTGCCTGCGGCTCAACTAGCGGGAGCGAGCAGTACTTC
cdr3_aa: CACGSTSGSEQYF

v_call: TRBV7-9
clone_size: few
j_call: TRBJ1-6
d_call: .
cdr3_nt: TGTGCCAGCAGCTTGGAAGGGCATTCACCCCTCCACTTT
cdr3_aa: CASSLEGHSPLHF

v_call: TRBV12-3/TRBV12-4
clone_size: .
j_call: TRBJ2-2
d_call: .
cdr3_nt: TGTGCCAGTAGTTTCCTAAGCACCGGGGAGCTGTTTTTT
cdr3_aa: CASSFLSTGELFF

v_call: TRBV11-3
clone_size: .
j_call: TRBJ2-3
d_call: .
cdr3_nt: TGTGCCAGCAGCTCGGTTATCAACGCAGATACGCAGTATTTT
cdr3_aa: CASSSVINADTQYF

v_call: TRBV11-2
clone_size: .
j_call: TRBJ2-2
d_call: .
cdr3_nt: TGTGCCAGCAGCTTCCAAGTGGGAGTGAGCACCGGGGAGCTATTTTTT
cdr3_aa: CASSFQVGVSTGELFF